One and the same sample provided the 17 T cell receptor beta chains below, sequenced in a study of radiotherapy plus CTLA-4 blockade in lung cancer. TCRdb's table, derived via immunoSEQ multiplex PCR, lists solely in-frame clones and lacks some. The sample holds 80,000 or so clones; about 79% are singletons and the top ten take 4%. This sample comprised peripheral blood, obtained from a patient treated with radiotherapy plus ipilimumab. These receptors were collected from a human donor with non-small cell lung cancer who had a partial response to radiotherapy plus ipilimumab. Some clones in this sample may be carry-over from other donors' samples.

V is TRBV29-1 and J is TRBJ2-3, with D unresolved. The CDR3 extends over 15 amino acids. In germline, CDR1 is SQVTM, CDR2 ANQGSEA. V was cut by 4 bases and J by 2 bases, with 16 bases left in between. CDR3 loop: CSVGARSYPTDTQYF. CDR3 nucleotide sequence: TGCAGCGTTGGGGCTCGCTCGTACCCCACAGATACGCAGTATTTT.

CDR3 sequence (DNA): TGTGCCAGCAGGACGGGACTAGCGAGAACTAAACCGTTCTTC. As protein: CASRTGLARTKPFF. The chain combines TRBV2 with TRBJ2-1; 10 positions agree with TRBD2. Germline V gives CDR1 SNHLY, CDR2 FYNNEI. This CDR3 is 14 amino acids long. V was pared by 6 bases and J by 15 bases, with 14 bases of the junction left unmatched.

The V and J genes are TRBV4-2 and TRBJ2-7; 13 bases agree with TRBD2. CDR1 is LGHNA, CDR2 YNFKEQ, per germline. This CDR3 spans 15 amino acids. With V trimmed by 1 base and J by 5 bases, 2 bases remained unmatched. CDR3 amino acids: CASSQVGTSGDEQYF. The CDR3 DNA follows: TGTGCCAGCAGCCAAGTGGGGACTAGCGGGGACGAGCAGTACTTC.

In DNA form, the CDR3 reads TGTGCCAGCACGTCGGGGGGGGCGAACACCGGGGAGCTGTTTTTT. Translated, it gives CASTSGGANTGELFF. V usage is TRBV2 and J usage is TRBJ2-2; 8 bases map to TRBD2. Per the germline V gene, CDR1 is SNHLY and CDR2 is FYNNEI. Unmatched junction bases numbered 4, after V lost 7 bases and J lost 0 bases. CDR3 length: 15 amino acids.

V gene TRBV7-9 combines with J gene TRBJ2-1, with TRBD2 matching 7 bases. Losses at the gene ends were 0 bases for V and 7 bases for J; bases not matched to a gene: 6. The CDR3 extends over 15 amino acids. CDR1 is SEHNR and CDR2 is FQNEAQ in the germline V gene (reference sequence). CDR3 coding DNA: TGTGCCAGCAGCTTAGCGGGGGGGATACCAAATGAGCAGTTCTTC. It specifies CASSLAGGIPNEQFF.

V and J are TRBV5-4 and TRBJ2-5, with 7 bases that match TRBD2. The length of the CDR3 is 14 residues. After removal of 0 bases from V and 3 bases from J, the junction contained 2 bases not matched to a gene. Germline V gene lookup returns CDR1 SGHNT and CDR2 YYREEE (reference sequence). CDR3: CASSLAGGKETQYF. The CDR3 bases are TGTGCCAGCAGCTTGGCGGGGGGAAAAGAGACCCAGTACTTC.

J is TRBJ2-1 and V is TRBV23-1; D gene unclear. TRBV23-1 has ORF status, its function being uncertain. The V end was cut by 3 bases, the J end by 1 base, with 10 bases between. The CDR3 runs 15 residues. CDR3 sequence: CASSHWSGSYNEQFF. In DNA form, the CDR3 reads TGCGCCAGCAGTCACTGGTCAGGTTCCTACAATGAGCAGTTCTTC.

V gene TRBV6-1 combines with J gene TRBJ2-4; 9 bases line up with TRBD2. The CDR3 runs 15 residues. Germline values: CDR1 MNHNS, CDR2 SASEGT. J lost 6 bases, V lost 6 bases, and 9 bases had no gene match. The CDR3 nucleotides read TGTGCCAGCAGGTCTAGCGGGATGTCCCGAAACATTCAGTACTTC. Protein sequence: CASRSSGMSRNIQYF.

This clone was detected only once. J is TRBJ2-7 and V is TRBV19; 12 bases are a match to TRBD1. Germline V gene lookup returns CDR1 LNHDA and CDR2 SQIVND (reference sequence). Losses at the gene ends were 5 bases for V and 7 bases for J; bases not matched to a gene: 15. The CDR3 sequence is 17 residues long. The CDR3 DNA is TGTGCCAGTAGTCTGCTCCGGGACAGGGGGCGGTCGAGAGAGCAGTACTTC. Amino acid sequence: CASSLLRDRGRSREQYF.

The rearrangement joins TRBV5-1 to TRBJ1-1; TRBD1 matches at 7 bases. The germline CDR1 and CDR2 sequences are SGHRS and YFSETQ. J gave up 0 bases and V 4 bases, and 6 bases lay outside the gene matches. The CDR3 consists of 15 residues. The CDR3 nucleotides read TGCGCCAGCAGCCCCCAAACAGGGGTGAACACTGAAGCTTTCTTT. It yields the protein CASSPQTGVNTEAFF.

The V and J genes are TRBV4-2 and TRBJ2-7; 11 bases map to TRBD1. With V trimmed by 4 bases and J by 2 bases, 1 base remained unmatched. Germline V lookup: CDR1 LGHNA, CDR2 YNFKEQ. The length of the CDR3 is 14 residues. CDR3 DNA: TGTGCCAGCAGCCCGGACAGGGGGCCCTACGAGCAGTACTTC. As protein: CASSPDRGPYEQYF.

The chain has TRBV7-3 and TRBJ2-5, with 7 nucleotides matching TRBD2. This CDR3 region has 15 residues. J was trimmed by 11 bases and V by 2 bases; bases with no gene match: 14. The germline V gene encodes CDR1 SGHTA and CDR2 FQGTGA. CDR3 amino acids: CASSLGTTPYGEQYF. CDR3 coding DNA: TGTGCCAGCAGCTTAGGGACTACCCCCTACGGGGAGCAGTACTTC. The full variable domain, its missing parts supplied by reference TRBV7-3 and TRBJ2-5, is GAGVSQTPSNKVTEKGKYVELRCDPISGHTALYWYRQSLGQGPEFLIYFQGTGAADDSGLPNDRFFAVRPEGSVSTLKIQRTERGDSAVYLCASSLGTTPYGEQYFGPGTRLLVL.

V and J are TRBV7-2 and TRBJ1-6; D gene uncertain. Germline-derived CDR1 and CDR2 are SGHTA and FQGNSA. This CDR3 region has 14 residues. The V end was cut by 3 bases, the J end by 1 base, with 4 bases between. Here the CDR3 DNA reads TGTGCCAGCAGCTTCGGGTCCTATAATTCACCCCTCCACTTT. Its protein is CASSFGSYNSPLHF.

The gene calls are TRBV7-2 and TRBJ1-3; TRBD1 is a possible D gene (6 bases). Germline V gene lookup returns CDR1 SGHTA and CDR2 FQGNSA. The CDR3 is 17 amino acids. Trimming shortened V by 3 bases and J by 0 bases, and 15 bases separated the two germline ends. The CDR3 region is CASSFSTGLYSGNTIYF. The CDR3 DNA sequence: TGTGCCAGCAGCTTCTCGACAGGCCTTTACTCTGGAAACACCATATATTTT.

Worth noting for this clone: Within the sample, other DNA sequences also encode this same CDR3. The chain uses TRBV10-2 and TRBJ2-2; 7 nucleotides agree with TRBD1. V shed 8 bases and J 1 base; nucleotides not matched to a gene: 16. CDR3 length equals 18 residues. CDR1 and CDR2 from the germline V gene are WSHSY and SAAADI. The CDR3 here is CASGLDRVVLGNTGELFF. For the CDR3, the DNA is TGCGCCAGCGGGCTAGACAGGGTGGTCTTAGGGAACACCGGGGAGCTGTTTTTT.

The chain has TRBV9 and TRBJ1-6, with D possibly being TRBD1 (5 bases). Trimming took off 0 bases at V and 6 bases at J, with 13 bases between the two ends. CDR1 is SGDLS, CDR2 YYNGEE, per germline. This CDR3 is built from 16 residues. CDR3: CASSVGAGLSNSPLHF. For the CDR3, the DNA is TGTGCCAGCAGCGTAGGAGCAGGGCTTAGTAATTCACCCCTCCACTTT.

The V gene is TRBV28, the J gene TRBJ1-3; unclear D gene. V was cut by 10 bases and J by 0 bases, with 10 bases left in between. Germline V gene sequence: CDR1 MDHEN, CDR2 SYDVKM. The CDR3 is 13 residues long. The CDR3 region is CATAPGSGNTIYF. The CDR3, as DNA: TGTGCCACCGCCCCGGGCTCTGGAAACACCATATATTTT.